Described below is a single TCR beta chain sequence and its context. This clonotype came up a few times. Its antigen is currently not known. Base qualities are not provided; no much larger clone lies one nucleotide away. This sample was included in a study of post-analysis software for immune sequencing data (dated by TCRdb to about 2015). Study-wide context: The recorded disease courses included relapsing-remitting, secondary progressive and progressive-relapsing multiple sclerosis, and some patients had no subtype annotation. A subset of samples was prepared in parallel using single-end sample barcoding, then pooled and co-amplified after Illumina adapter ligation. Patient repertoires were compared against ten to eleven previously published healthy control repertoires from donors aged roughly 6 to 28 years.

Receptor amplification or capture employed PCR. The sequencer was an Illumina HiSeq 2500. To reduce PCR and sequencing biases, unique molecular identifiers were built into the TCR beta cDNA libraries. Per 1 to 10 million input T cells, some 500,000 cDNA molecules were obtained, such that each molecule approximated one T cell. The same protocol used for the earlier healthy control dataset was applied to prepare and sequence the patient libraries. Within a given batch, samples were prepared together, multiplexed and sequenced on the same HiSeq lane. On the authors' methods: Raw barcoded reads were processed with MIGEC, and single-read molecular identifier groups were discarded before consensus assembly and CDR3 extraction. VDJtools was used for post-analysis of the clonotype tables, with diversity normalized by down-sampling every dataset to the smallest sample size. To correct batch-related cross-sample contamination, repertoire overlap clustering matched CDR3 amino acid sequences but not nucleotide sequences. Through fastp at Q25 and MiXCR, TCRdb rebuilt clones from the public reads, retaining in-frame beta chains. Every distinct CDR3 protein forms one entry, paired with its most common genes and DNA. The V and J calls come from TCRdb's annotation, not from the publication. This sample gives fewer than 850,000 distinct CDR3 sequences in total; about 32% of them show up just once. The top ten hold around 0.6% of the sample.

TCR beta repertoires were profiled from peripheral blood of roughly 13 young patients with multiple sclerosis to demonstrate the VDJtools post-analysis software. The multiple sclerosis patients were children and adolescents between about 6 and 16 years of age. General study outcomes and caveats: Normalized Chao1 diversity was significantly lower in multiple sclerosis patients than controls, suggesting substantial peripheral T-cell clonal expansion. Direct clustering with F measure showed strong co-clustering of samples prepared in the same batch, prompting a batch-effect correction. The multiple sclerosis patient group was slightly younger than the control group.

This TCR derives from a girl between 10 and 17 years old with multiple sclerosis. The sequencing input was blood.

The DNA is as follows: TGTGCCAGCAGCTTAGGGGCGCAAAGCGAGCAGTACTTC. This encodes CASSLGAQSEQYF. This chain joins TRBV7-9 to TRBJ2-4; the D gene is not confidently resolved. With the DNA end fitting TRBJ2-7 better, the J assignment may be wrong. CDR1 is given as SEHNR and CDR2 as FQNEAQ, both from the germline V gene (reference sequence). CDR3 length: 13 amino acids, cysteine to phenylalanine. Of all the DNA, just the CDR3 is kept, 39 bases in frame from base 1.